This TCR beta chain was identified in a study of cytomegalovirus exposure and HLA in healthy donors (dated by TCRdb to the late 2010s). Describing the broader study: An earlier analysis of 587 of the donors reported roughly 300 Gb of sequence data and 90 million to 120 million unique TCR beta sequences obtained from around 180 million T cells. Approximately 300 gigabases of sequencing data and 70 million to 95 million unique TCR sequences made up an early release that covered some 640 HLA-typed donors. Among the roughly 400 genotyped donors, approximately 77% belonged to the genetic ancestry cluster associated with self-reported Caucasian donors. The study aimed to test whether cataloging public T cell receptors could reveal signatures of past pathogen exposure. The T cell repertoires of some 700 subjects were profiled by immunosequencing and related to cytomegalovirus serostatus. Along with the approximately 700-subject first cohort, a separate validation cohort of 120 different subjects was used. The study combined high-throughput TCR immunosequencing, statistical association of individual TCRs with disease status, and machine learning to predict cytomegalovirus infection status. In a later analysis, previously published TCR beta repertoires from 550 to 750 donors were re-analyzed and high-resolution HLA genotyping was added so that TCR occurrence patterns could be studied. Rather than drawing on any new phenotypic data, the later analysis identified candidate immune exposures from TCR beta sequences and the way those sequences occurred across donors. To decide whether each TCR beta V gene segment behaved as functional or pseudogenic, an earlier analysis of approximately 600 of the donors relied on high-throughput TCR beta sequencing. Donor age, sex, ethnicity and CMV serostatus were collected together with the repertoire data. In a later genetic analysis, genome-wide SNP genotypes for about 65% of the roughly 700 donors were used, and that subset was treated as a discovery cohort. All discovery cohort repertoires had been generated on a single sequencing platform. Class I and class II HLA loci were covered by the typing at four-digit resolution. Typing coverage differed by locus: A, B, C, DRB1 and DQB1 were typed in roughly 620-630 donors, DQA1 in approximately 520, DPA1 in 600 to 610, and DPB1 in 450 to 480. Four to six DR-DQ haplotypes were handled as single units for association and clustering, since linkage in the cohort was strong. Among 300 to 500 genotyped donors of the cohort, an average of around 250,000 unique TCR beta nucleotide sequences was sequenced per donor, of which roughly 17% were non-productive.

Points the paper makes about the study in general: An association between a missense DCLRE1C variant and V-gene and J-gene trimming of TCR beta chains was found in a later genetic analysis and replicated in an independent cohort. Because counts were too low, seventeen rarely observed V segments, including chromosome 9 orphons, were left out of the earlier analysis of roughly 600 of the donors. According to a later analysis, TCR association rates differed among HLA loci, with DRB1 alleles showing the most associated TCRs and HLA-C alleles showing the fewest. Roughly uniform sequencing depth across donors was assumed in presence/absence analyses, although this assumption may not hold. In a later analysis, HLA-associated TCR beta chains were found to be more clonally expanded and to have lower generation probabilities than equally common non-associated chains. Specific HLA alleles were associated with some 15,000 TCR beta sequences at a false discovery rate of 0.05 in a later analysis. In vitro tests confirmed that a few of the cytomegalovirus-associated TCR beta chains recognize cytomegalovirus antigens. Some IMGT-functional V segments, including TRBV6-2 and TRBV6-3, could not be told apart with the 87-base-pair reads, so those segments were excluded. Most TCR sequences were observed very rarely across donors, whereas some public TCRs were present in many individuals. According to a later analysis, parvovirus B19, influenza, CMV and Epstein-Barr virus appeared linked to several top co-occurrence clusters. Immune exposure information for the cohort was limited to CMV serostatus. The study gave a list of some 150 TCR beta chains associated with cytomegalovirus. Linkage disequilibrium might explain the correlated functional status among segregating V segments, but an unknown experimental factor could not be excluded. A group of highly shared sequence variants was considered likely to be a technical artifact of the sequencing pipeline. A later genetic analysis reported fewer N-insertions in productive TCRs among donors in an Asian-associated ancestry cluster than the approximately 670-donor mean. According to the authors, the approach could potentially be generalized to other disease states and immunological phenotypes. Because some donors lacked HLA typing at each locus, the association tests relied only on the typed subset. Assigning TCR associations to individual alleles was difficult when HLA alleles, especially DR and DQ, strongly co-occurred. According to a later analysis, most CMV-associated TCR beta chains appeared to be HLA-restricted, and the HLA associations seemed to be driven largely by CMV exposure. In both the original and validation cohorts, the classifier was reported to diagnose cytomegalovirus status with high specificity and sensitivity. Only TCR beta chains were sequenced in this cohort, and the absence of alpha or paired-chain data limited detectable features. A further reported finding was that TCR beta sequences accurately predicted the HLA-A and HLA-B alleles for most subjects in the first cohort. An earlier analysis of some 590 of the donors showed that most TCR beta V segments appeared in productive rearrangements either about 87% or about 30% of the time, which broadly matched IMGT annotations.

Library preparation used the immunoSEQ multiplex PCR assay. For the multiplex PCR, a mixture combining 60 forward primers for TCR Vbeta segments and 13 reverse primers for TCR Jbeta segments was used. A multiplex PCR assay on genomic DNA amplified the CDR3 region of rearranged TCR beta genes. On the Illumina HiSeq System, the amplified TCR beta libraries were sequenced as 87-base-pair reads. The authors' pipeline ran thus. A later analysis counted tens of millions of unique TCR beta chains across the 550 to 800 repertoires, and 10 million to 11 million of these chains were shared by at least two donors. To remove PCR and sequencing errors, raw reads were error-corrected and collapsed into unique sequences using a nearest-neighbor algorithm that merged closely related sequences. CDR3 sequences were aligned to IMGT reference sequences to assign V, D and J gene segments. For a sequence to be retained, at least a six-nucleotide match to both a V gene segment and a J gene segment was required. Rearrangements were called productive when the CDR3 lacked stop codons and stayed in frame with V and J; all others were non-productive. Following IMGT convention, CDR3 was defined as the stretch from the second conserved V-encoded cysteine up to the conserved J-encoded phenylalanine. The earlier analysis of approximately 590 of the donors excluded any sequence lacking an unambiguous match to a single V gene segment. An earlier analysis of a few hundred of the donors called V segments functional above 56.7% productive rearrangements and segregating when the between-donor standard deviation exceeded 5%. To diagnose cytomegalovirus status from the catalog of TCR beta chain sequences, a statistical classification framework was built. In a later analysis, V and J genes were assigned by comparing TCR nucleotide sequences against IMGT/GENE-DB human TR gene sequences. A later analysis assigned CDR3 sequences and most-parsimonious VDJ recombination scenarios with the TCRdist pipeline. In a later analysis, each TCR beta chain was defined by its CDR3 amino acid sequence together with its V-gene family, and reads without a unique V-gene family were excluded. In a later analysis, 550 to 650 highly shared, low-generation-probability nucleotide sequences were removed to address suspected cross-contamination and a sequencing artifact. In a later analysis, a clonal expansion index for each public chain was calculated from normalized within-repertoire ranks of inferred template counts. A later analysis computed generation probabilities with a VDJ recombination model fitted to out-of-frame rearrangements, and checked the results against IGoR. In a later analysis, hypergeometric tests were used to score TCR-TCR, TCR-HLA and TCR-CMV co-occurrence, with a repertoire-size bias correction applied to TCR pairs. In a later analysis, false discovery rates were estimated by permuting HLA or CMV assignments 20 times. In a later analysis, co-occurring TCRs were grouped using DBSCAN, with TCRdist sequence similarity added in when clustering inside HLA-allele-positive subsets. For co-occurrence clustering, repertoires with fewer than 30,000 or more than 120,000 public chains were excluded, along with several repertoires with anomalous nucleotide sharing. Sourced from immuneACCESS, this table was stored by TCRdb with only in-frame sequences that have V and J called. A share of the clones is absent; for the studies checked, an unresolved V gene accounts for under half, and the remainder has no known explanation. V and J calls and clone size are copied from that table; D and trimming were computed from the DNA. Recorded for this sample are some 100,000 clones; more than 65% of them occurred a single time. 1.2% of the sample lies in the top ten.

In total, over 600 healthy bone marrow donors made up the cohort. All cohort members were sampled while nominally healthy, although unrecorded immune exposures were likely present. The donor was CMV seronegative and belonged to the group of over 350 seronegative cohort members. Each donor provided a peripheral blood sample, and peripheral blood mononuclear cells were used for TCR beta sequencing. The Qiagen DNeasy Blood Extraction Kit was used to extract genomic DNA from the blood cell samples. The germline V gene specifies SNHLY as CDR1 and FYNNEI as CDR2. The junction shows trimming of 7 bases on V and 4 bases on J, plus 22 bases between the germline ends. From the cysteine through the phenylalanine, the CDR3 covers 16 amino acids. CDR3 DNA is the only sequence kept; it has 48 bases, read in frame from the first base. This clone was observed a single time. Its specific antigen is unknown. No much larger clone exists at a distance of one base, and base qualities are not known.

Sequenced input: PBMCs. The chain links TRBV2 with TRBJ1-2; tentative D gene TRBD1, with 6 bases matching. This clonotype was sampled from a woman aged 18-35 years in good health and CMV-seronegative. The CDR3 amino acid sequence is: CASINPLAGTIYGYTF. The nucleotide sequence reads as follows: TGTGCCAGCATTAATCCCTTAGCCGGGACAATCTATGGCTACACCTTC.